Listed below are T cell receptor beta chains from one sample, sequenced in a study of shared clonotypes between healthy human individuals. Measured with immunoSEQ multiplex PCR; TCRdb has only the in-frame clones, and not every one. Here the sample spans more than 850,000 clones, about 84% being singletons. The sequenced sample consisted of memory CD4+ T cells from PBMCs. The receptor set was obtained from a man between 18 and 35 years old in good health. Some clones in this sample may be carry-over from other donors' samples. Both conserved end residues are part of each CDR3. D genes are given only for firm matches. Some rows mark clone size as missing; the rest say once, few, many or name a class of expanded clone.

clone_size: NA; d_call: TRBD1; v_call: TRBV5-1; j_call: TRBJ1-4; cdr3_nt: TGCGCCAGCAGCCGGGACAGGGAGAGTGCTAATGAAAAACTGTTTTTT; cdr3_aa: CASSRDRESANEKLFF
clone_size: NA; d_call: NA; v_call: TRBV18; j_call: TRBJ2-7; cdr3_nt: TGTGCCAGCTCACCCCCCGGGCGGGGCTCCTACGAGCAGTACTTC; cdr3_aa: CASSPPGRGSYEQYF
clone_size: NA; d_call: NA; v_call: TRBV6-1; j_call: TRBJ2-3; cdr3_nt: TGTGCCAGCAGTGAAGCAAGAGGGGAGTGGGCGGGCACAGATACGCAGTATTTT; cdr3_aa: CASSEARGEWAGTDTQYF
clone_size: NA; d_call: NA; v_call: TRBV29-1; j_call: TRBJ2-7; cdr3_nt: TGCAGCGTTGATACCGGGACGTACGAGCAGTACTTC; cdr3_aa: CSVDTGTYEQYF
clone_size: NA; d_call: TRBD1; v_call: TRBV11-3; j_call: TRBJ2-1; cdr3_nt: TGTGCCAGCAGCGGGGGACAGGGAGAGGAAAATGAGCAGTTCTTC; cdr3_aa: CASSGGQGEENEQFF
clone_size: NA; d_call: NA; v_call: TRBV19; j_call: TRBJ2-7; cdr3_nt: TGTGCCAGTAGTATCACCGGGACGGTGGCCTACGAGCAGTACTTC; cdr3_aa: CASSITGTVAYEQYF
clone_size: NA; d_call: NA; v_call: TRBV6-1; j_call: TRBJ2-1; cdr3_nt: TGTGCCAGCATACCCGCCTTCGATCTTTCGAATGAGCAGTTCTTC; cdr3_aa: CASIPAFDLSNEQFF
clone_size: NA; d_call: TRBD2; v_call: TRBV27; j_call: TRBJ2-1; cdr3_nt: TGTGCCAGCAGTTTATCGAGGCCTCCGTTGGGGGGAGGGCTGATCTTC; cdr3_aa: CASSLSRPPLGGGLIF
clone_size: NA; d_call: NA; v_call: TRBV28; j_call: TRBJ2-7; cdr3_nt: TGTGCCAGCAGTTTAGAGAGGGGAGAGCAGTACTTC; cdr3_aa: CASSLERGEQYF
clone_size: NA; d_call: TRBD2; v_call: TRBV28; j_call: TRBJ2-7; cdr3_nt: TGTGCCAGCAGTTTAATGTCCAGCGGGATAAACTACGAGCAGTACTTC; cdr3_aa: CASSLMSSGINYEQYF
clone_size: NA; d_call: NA; v_call: TRBV7-2; j_call: TRBJ2-2; cdr3_nt: TGTGCCAGCAGCTTACAGGGGAACACCGGGGAGCTGTTTTTT; cdr3_aa: CASSLQGNTGELFF
clone_size: few; d_call: NA; v_call: TRBV6-1; j_call: TRBJ1-1; cdr3_nt: TGTGCCAGCAGGGACCAGGTCGGGGGAGCTTTCTTT; cdr3_aa: CASRDQVGGAFF
clone_size: NA; d_call: NA; v_call: TRBV5-6; j_call: TRBJ2-3; cdr3_nt: TGTGCCAGCAGCTTGCGATTAGAGCCAGATACGCAGTATTTT; cdr3_aa: CASSLRLEPDTQYF
clone_size: NA; d_call: NA; v_call: TRBV14; j_call: TRBJ1-4; cdr3_nt: TGTGCCAGCAGCCGGGCAGGCCGAGGAAAACTGTTTTTT; cdr3_aa: CASSRAGRGKLFF